The clone carrying this T cell receptor beta chain was counted a few times. Antigen specificity is unknown. Germline V gene lookup returns CDR1 SGHRS and CDR2 YFSETQ. V lost 1 base, J lost 5 bases, and 16 bases lay in between. CDR3 size: 15 residues. The data were taken from a study of post-analysis software for immune sequencing data. The study's findings and limits: Five TRBV segments were more frequent in patients than controls; TRBV5-6, TRBV5-1 and TRBV20-1 belonged to this group.

Every TCR beta cDNA library bore unique molecular identifiers. Once about 0.95 to 10 million T cells were used, about 510,000 cDNA molecules resulted. TCRdb itself ran the PCR reads through MiXCR, one entry per CDR3 protein. This sample has hundreds of thousands of distinct CDR3 sequences, with 39% found just once. The sequenced material came from blood. The J gene is TRBJ2-7, the V gene TRBV5-1, with D unresolved. The sequence was collected from a girl aged 2 to 10 with multiple sclerosis. The CDR3 DNA reads as TGCGCCAGCAGCTTGACCGGGCAGGAGAACCACGAGCAGTACTTC. It encodes CASSLTGQENHEQYF. The complete variable domain, with remaining parts taken from reference TRBV5-1 and TRBJ2-7, reads KAGVTQTPRYLIKTRGQQVTLSCSPISGHRSVSWYQQTPGQGLQFLFEYFSETQRNKGNFPGRFSGRQFSNSRSEMNVSTLELGDSALYLCASSLTGQENHEQYFGPGTRLTVT.